A few counts support the clone carrying this T cell receptor (beta chain). The antigen is undetermined. The sample is drawn from a study of T-cell memory formation after mild COVID-19. General study results and limits: CD4/CD8 balance characterized clones contracting day 15 to 85, and CD4+ skew characterized later expanders. The authors did not confirm SARS-CoV-2 specificity of second-wave clones peaking day 37. A subset of responding clones appeared in pre-infection memory, suggesting cross-reactive memory joined.

The CDR3 runs 16 residues. Trimming took off 5 bases at V and 0 bases at J, with 13 bases between the two ends. The germline V gene encodes CDR1 MNHEY and CDR2 SVGAGI. The authors produced TCR alpha and TCR beta cDNA libraries with sample barcodes and UMIs by 5'RACE using constant-segment primers. TCRdb recomputed calls from the 5' RACE reads with MiXCR, one row per CDR3 protein. The data show around 65,000 distinct CDR3 sequences, with roughly 10% seen just once and approximately 1.1% held by the top ten. The rearrangement uses TRBV6-5 and TRBJ1-4; TRBD1 might be the D (5 bases). The origin of this receptor is a man aged 18 to 29 who had mild COVID-19 (a few samples of this study predate the infection). Cell type and time point are not known. Specimen: PBMCs or a T cell subset sorted from them (not recorded which). CDR3 nucleotides: TGTGCCAGCAGTCCTTGGGGGGGTGCAACTAATGAAAAACTGTTTTTT. Encoded protein: CASSPWGGATNEKLFF.